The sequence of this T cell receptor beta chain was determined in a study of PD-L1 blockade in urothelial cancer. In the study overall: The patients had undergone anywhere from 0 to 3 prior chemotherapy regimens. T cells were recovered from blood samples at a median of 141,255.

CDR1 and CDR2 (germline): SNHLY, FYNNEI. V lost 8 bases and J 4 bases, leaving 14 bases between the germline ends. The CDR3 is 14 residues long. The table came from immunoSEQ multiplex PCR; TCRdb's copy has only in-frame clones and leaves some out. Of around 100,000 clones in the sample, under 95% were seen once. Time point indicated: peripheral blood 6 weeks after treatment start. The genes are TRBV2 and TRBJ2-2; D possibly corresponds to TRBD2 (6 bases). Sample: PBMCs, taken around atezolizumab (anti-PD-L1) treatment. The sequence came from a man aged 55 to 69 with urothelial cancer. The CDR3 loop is CASVIAVGTGELFF. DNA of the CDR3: TGTGCCAGCGTAATAGCGGTCGGCACCGGGGAGCTGTTTTTT.